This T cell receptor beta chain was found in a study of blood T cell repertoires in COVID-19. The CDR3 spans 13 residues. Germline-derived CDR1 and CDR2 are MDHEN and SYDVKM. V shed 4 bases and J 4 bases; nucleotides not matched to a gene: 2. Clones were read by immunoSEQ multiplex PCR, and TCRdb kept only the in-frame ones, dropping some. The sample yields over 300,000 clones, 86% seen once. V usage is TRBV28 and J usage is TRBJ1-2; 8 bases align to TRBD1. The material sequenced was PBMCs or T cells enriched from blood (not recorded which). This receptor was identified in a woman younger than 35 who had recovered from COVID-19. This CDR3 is CASSYGQGYGYTF. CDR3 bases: TGTGCCAGCAGTTACGGACAGGGCTATGGCTACACCTTC.